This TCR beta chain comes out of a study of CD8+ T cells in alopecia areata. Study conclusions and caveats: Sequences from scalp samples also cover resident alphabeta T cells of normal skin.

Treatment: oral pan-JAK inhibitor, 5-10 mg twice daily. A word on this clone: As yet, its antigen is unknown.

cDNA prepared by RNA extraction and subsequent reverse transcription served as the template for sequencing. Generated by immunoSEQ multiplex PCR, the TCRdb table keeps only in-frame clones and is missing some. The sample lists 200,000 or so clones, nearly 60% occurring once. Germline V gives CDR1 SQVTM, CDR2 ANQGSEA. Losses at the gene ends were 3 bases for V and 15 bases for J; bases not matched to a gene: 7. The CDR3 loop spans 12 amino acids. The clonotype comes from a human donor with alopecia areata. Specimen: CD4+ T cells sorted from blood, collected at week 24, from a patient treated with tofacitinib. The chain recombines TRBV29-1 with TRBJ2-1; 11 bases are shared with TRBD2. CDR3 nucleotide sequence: TGCAGCGTTGATATTAGCGGGGGGGCTTGGTTCTTC. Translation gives CSVDISGGAWFF.